The 2 T cell receptor beta chains reported below all come from one sample, sequenced in a study of blood T cell repertoires in COVID-19. Only in-frame clones appear in the TCRdb table, and some are missing; sequencing was by immunoSEQ multiplex PCR. This sample has some 270,000 clones, with approximately 85% found just once. Source material: peripheral blood. The receptor set was obtained from a human donor with COVID-19, enrolled during active disease. The donor label of this sample is uncertain.

The chain carries TRBV6-2 or TRBV6-3 and TRBJ1-1; the D gene is possibly TRBD1 (6 bases). V gave up 4 bases and J gave up 8 bases, with 14 bases separating them. The CDR3 spans 13 residues. Germline lookup yields CDR1 MNHEY and CDR2 SVGEGT. CDR3 DNA sequence: TGTGCCAGCAGTTGGATGGAGGGGGGGGAAGCTTTCTTT. This translates into CASSWMEGGEAFF.

As DNA, the CDR3 is TGTGCCAGCAGCTTAAGAGGGGGAGGGCCGGCTGGGGCCAACGTCCTGACTTTC. Its translation is CASSLRGGGPAGANVLTF. The chain has TRBV7-8 and TRBJ2-6; a possible D gene is TRBD2 (7 bases). The ends were cut back, 2 bases at V and 2 bases at J, with 16 bases in the middle. The length of the CDR3 is 18 residues. Germline lookup yields CDR1 SGHVS and CDR2 FQNEAQ.